The present entry profiles one T cell receptor (beta chain) with its context. How the authors handled the data: It was from reference gene primer amplification that nucleated cell counts were estimated. TCRdb's table, derived via immunoSEQ multiplex PCR, lists solely in-frame clones and lacks some. V and J calls and clone size are copied from that table; D and trimming were computed from the DNA. The repertoire consists of some 150,000 clones, with around 83% occurring once and the leading ten covering roughly 9.8%. This entry belongs to a study of blood T cell repertoires in COVID-19. At the level of the study: Acute and convalescent COVID-19 specimens originated in the United States, Italy and Spain. T cells, B-cell-depleted T cells, or PBMCs provided the cDNA or gDNA that served as material.

This CDR3 is built from 16 residues. V dropped 5 bases and J dropped 0 bases, with 15 bases sitting between them. CDR1 and CDR2 from the germline V gene are SGDLS and YYNGEE. V usage is TRBV9 and J usage is TRBJ1-3; the D gene is possibly TRBD1 (6 bases). The material sequenced was peripheral blood. The sequence came from a woman aged 45-65 years with acute or convalescent COVID-19. The CDR3 sequence is CASSRTGTSSGNTIYF. CDR3 coding DNA: TGTGCCAGCAGTCGCACAGGGACTAGCTCTGGAAACACCATATATTTT.